The 20 T cell receptor beta chains presented below share a single source sample, sequenced in a study of blood T cell repertoires in COVID-19. The protocol was immunoSEQ multiplex PCR, while the TCRdb copy is restricted to in-frame clones and leaves out a portion. The profile shows about 250,000 clones, 86% of them singletons. Sequenced sample: peripheral blood. The receptor source for this set is a woman aged 60-75 years who had recovered from COVID-19.

The chain uses TRBV7-3 and TRBJ2-2; TRBD1 matches 9 bases. V shed 0 bases and J 3 bases; nucleotides not matched to a gene: 5. This CDR3 spans 17 amino acids. Germline V CDR1 and CDR2: SGHTA, FQGTGA. This CDR3 is CASSLTGGQGDTGELFF. Written as DNA, the CDR3 is TGTGCCAGCAGCTTAACTGGGGGACAGGGCGACACCGGGGAGCTGTTTTTT.

CDR3 amino acids: CASSVGGGSDTQYF. Here the CDR3 DNA reads TGTGCCAGCAGCGTAGGGGGAGGGTCGGATACGCAGTATTTT. V usage is TRBV9 and J usage is TRBJ2-3, with 7 bases lining up with TRBD2. Germline V gene data show CDR1 as SGDLS and CDR2 as YYNGEE. Trimming took 0 bases from V and 6 from J; bases not matched to a gene: 4. There are 14 residues in the CDR3.

This chain connects TRBV11-2 to TRBJ2-7, with 7 positions matching TRBD2. After removal of 5 bases from V and 2 bases from J, the junction contained 0 bases not matched to a gene. Germline V gene lookup returns CDR1 SGHAT and CDR2 FQNNGV. The CDR3 runs 12 residues. The CDR3 protein is CASSRGAYEQYF. The CDR3 coding sequence is TGTGCCAGCAGCCGGGGGGCCTACGAGCAGTACTTC.

This clone was found once. The J gene is TRBJ1-1, the V gene TRBV3-1 (or the pseudogene TRBV3-2); a weak D match, TRBD1 (6 bases). The CDR3 length is 13 residues. Trimming stripped 1 base from V and 9 bases from J, with 12 bases between. CDR1 is LGHDT, CDR2 YNNKEL, per germline (reference sequence). CDR3 sequence: CASSQGDRTQAFF. The DNA of the CDR3 is TGTGCCAGCAGCCAAGGTGACAGGACCCAAGCTTTCTTT.

This clone has only a few counts. Other DNA sequences in the sample encode the same CDR3. The V and J genes are TRBV7-6 and TRBJ1-1; no firm D call. Germline loops: CDR1 SGHVS, CDR2 FNYEAQ. The length of the CDR3 is 14 residues. Trimming cost V 2 bases and J 2 bases, with 9 bases left between them. This chain's CDR3 is CASSLRGPNTEAFF. The CDR3 DNA sequence: TGTGCCAGCAGCTTACGGGGTCCAAACACTGAAGCTTTCTTT.

V and J are TRBV7-8 and TRBJ1-1, with 9 nucleotides matching TRBD1. Per the germline V gene, CDR1 is SGHVS and CDR2 is FQNEAQ. The V segment lost 5 bases and the J segment 6 bases; nucleotides outside the gene matches: 10. The length of the CDR3 is 15 residues. This chain's CDR3 is CASSGLQGAFAEAFF. The DNA of the CDR3 is TGTGCCAGCAGCGGACTACAGGGGGCGTTCGCTGAAGCTTTCTTT.

The CDR3 here is CASSRQQYGYTF. The CDR3, as DNA: TGTGCCAGCAGTCGACAGCAGTATGGCTACACCTTC. The V and J genes are TRBV2 and TRBJ1-2; D might be TRBD1 (5 bases). The CDR3 has 12 amino acids. Germline V gene data show CDR1 as SNHLY and CDR2 as FYNNEI. V was cut by 5 bases and J by 5 bases, with 9 bases left in between. Complete variable domain (other parts from reference TRBV2 and TRBJ1-2): EPEVTQTPSHQVTQMGQEVILRCVPISNHLYFYWYRQILGQKVEFLVSFYNNEISEKSEIFDDQFSVERPDGSNFTLKIRSTKLEDSAMYFCASSRQQYGYTFGSGTRLTVV.

This chain joins TRBV11-2 and TRBJ1-4; D is ambiguous. The CDR3 loop spans 12 amino acids. The germline V and J ends were trimmed by 4 bases and 8 bases, with 8 bases remaining between them. Germline assignment: CDR1 SGHAT and CDR2 FQNNGV. The CDR3 spells CASSYPREKLFF. CDR3 nucleotides: TGTGCCAGCAGCTACCCACGGGAAAAACTGTTTTTT.

This sequence joins TRBV2 and TRBJ2-2; tentative D call: TRBD2 (5 bases). CDR1 and CDR2 (germline): SNHLY, FYNNEI. The CDR3 consists of 10 residues. Trimming stripped 8 bases from V and 8 bases from J, with 6 bases between. Here the CDR3 reads CASERGELFF. The CDR3 DNA follows: TGTGCCAGCGAGCGGGGGGAGCTGTTTTTT.

The chain uses TRBV7-6 and TRBJ2-3, with a possible D match to TRBD1 (6 bases). Germline loops: CDR1 SGHVS, CDR2 FNYEAQ. CDR3 length: 16 amino acids. The V gene lost 3 bases and the J gene lost 0 bases, with 13 bases spanning the gap. The CDR3 protein is CASSFLGQTSTDTQYF. The CDR3 DNA reads TGTGCCAGCAGCTTTCTCGGACAGACTAGCACAGATACGCAGTATTTT.

The rearrangement uses TRBV6-2 or TRBV6-3 and TRBJ2-1; TRBD2 is a possible D gene (5 bases). Trimming removed 5 bases at V and 0 bases at J, with 14 bases between. This CDR3 has 16 residues. Germline CDR1 and CDR2: MNHEY and SVGEGT. This CDR3 reads CASSQRNGDSYNEQFF. The CDR3 DNA sequence: TGTGCCAGCAGTCAACGTAACGGGGACTCCTACAATGAGCAGTTCTTC.

This clone has only a few counts. CDR3 protein: CASTPTAYSNQPQHF. The CDR3 bases are TGTGCCAGTACCCCGACAGCTTATAGCAATCAGCCCCAGCATTTT. The chain combines TRBV19 with TRBJ1-5; weak D call: TRBD1 (5 bases). This CDR3 has 15 residues. With 7 bases removed from V and 0 bases from J, the gap between germline ends came to 13 bases. The germline V gene has CDR1 LNHDA and CDR2 SQIVND (reference sequence).

This clone came up once. The DNA for the CDR3 is TGCGCCAGCAGCCAAGAGGTGGATAGCCTATATGAGCAGTTCTTC. Its protein is CASSQEVDSLYEQFF. The rearrangement joins TRBV4-3 to TRBJ2-1; unclear D gene. Trimming cost V 0 bases and J 8 bases, with 14 bases left between them. CDR3 length: 15 amino acids. CDR1 LGHNA and CDR2 YSLEER come from the germline V gene.

Notes on this clone: Relative to the germline gene, one junction end is altered; a read error may explain this. The genes are TRBV7-2 and TRBJ2-3; D is unresolved. The CDR3 contains 11 residues. From germline, CDR1 is SGHTA and CDR2 FQGNSA. The CDR3 sequence is CASSLMAQPEF. CDR3 DNA: TGTGCCAGCAGCTTAATGGCCCAACCAGAATTT.

V is TRBV5-5 and J is TRBJ2-1; a weak D match, TRBD2 (5 bases). CDR1 and CDR2 from the germline V gene are SGHKS and YYEKEE (reference sequence). The CDR3 is 14 amino acids. V was pared by 2 bases and J by 5 bases, with 11 bases between. CDR3 sequence: CASSLQWGDNEQFF. The DNA of the CDR3 is TGTGCCAGCAGCTTACAGTGGGGAGACAATGAGCAGTTCTTC.

This clone has a single count. The CDR3 DNA follows: TGTGCCAGCAGCCGCTGGACAGGGAAATACGAGCAGTACTTC. Translating gives CASSRWTGKYEQYF. This chain uses TRBV3-1 (or the pseudogene TRBV3-2) with TRBJ2-7, with 8 bases fitting TRBD1. CDR1 and CDR2 (germline): LGHDT, YNNKEL (reference sequence). The CDR3 has 14 residues. Germline trimming cut 4 bases from V and 4 bases from J; bases unmatched to any gene: 6.

The chain joins TRBV29-1 to TRBJ2-2, with TRBD2 matching over 10 bases. The CDR3 runs to 15 residues. Germline V gene lookup returns CDR1 SQVTM and CDR2 ANQGSEA. V lost 1 base and J lost 7; bases outside the gene matches: 6. The CDR3 DNA reads TGCAGCGTTGAAGTAGGTCCTAGCGGGAGCGGGGAGCTGTTTTTT. This codes for CSVEVGPSGSGELFF.

CDR3 nucleotides: TGCGCCAGCAGCTTGGCCTCGGGTGACGGGAATTCACCCCTCCACTTT. Residues: CASSLASGDGNSPLHF. This chain connects TRBV5-1 to TRBJ1-6, with no clear D. V was cut by 0 bases and J by 7 bases, with 14 bases left in between. CDR1 SGHRS and CDR2 YFSETQ come from the germline V gene. This CDR3 region has 16 residues.

The chain links TRBV5-1 to TRBJ2-1; 12 bases are a match to TRBD2. The V gene end was trimmed by 4 bases and the J gene end by 0 bases; junction bases not matched to a gene: 5. CDR3 size: 17 residues. The V gene's germline CDR1 is SGHRS and CDR2 YFSETQ. The CDR3 region is CASSPRLAGDSYNEQFF. Written as DNA, the CDR3 is TGCGCCAGCAGCCCGAGACTAGCGGGGGACTCCTACAATGAGCAGTTCTTC. The full variable domain, in which reference TRBV5-1 and TRBJ2-1 provide the parts outside the CDR3, is KAGVTQTPRYLIKTRGQQVTLSCSPISGHRSVSWYQQTPGQGLQFLFEYFSETQRNKGNFPGRFSGRQFSNSRSEMNVSTLELGDSALYLCASSPRLAGDSYNEQFFGPGTRLTVL.

The chain is built from TRBV2 and TRBJ2-7; perhaps TRBD2 as D (6 bases). CDR1 is SNHLY, CDR2 FYNNEI, per germline. The CDR3 is made up of 14 amino acids. The ends were cut back, 6 bases at V and 0 bases at J, with 12 bases in the middle. Here the CDR3 DNA reads TGTGCCAGCAGATGGAGGGACTCCTCCTACGAGCAGTACTTC. This encodes CASRWRDSSYEQYF.